The T cell receptor beta chain under discussion was sequenced for a study of cytomegalovirus exposure and HLA in healthy donors. Broader study findings: Most TCRs appeared rarely, but some public TCRs recurred in many donors. CMV serostatus alone was available as immune exposure information.

The CDR3 contains 13 residues. In germline, CDR1 is SGHNT, CDR2 YYREEE (reference sequence). The germline V and J ends were trimmed by 0 bases and 5 bases, with 6 bases remaining between them. Nominally healthy donors were sampled, though unrecorded immune exposures were likely. This PCR relied on a set of 60 Vbeta primers and 13 Jbeta primers. This table comes from immunoSEQ multiplex PCR, and its TCRdb copy is limited to in-frame clones, with some not included. The sample lists about 130,000 clones; about 70% were seen once. Concerning this clone: Its specificity is not known.

The J gene is TRBJ1-5, the V gene TRBV5-4; no clear D. What was sequenced was PBMCs. The TCR sequence derives from a woman in her sixties or seventies in good health and CMV-seropositive. This CDR3 is CASSLGSDQPQHF. The CDR3 region has the DNA TGTGCCAGCAGCTTGGGGTCGGATCAGCCCCAGCATTTT.